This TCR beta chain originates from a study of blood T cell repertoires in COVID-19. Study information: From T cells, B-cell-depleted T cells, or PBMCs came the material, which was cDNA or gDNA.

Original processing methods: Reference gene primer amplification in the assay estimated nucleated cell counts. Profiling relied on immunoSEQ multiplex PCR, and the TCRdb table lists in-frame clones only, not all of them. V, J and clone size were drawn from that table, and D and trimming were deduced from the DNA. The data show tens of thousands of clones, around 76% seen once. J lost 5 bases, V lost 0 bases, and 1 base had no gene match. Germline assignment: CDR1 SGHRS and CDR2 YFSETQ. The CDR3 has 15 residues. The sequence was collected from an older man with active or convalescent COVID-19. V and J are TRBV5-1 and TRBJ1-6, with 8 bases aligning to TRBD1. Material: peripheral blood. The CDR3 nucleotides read TGCGCCAGCAGCTTGGACAGGGGGAATAATTCACCCCTCCACTTT. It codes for CASSLDRGNNSPLHF.